The 8 T cell receptor beta chains below all came from one sample that was sequenced in a study of shared clonotypes between healthy human individuals. It was CD45RO-negative cells, positively selected for CCR7, that made up naive CD8 cells, with terminally differentiated effector memory CD45RA+ cells excluded. Profiled with immunoSEQ multiplex PCR; TCRdb holds only in-frame clones, not every one. The sample lists roughly 890,000 clones, 92% seen once, with 24% in the top ten. The specimen sequenced was naive CD8+ T cells sorted from blood. These receptors all come from a man aged 25-45 years in good health.

The chain joins TRBV11-2 to TRBJ2-1; possible D gene TRBD2, 6 bases. Trimming left V 0 bases short and J 5 bases short, with 8 bases between. The CDR3 consists of 14 residues. Germline-derived CDR1 and CDR2 are SGHAT and FQNNGV. Written as DNA, the CDR3 is TGTGCCAGCAGCTTAGATGGAGGGAACAATGAGCAGTTCTTC. Translating it yields CASSLDGGNNEQFF.

This clone was recorded only once. The rearrangement joins TRBV4-3 to TRBJ2-5; 7 bases align to TRBD2. The CDR3 runs 17 residues. V was clipped by 6 bases and J by 4 bases; unmatched bases: 17. From germline, CDR1 is LGHNA and CDR2 YSLEER. Here the CDR3 DNA reads TGCGCCAGCAGTCATCGATGGGGCGGGAGTCGGCTAGAGACCCAGTACTTC. Protein: CASSHRWGGSRLETQYF.

This clone was found once. V and J are TRBV6-5 and TRBJ2-5; D is perhaps TRBD2 (5 bases). V was trimmed by 2 bases and J by 7 bases, leaving 14 bases between them. CDR3 length: 14 amino acids. Germline V gene data show CDR1 as MNHEY and CDR2 as SVGAGI. This CDR3 reads CASSYATARGTQYF. The CDR3 DNA reads TGTGCCAGCAGTTACGCAACTGCTCGGGGGACCCAGTACTTC.

The chain uses TRBV28 and TRBJ1-1; 9 nucleotides line up with TRBD1. Germline CDR1 reads MDHEN; CDR2 reads SYDVKM. The CDR3 loop spans 17 amino acids. V was clipped by 5 bases and J by 5 bases; unmatched bases: 15. CDR3 bases: TGTGCCAGCAGTCCTACAGGGGGCATTTTTTCTGTGACTGAAGCTTTCTTT. Translated, it gives CASSPTGGIFSVTEAFF. Full variable domain (missing parts from reference TRBV28 and TRBJ1-1): DVKVTQSSRYLVKRTGEKVFLECVQDMDHENMFWYRQDPGLGLRLIYFSYDVKMKEKGDIPEGYSVSREKKERFSLILESASTNQTSMYLCASSPTGGIFSVTEAFFGQGTRLTVV.

This sequence joins TRBV12-5 and TRBJ2-7; D remains unclear. The V gene lost 1 base and the J gene lost 2 bases, with 0 bases spanning the gap. Per germline, CDR1 LGHNT and CDR2 FRNRAP. The CDR3 consists of 11 residues. Here the CDR3 DNA reads TGTGCTAGTGGTTTGGCCTACGAGCAGTACTTC. Translation gives CASGLAYEQYF.

The chain is built from TRBV27 and TRBJ2-1; 11 bases match TRBD2. Germline CDR1 is MNHEY and CDR2 is SMNVEV (reference sequence). V shed 1 base and J 4 bases; nucleotides not matched to a gene: 27. This CDR3 contains 24 residues. The CDR3: CASSLFAKHPFSTSGRGEYNEQFF. The CDR3 DNA sequence: TGTGCCAGCAGTTTATTCGCGAAACACCCCTTTTCTACTAGCGGGAGAGGTGAATACAATGAGCAGTTCTTC.

Notes on this clone: Other DNA sequences from this sample encode an identical CDR3 as well. J is TRBJ2-7 and V is TRBV11-2, with no clear D. The CDR3 is 14 residues long. The V end was cut by 0 bases, the J end by 1 base, with 7 bases between. The V gene's germline CDR1 is SGHAT and CDR2 FQNNGV. In DNA, the CDR3 is TGTGCCAGCAGCTTAGATCTCGGGTCCTACGAGCAGTACTTC. Its protein product is CASSLDLGSYEQYF. Full variable domain (missing parts from reference TRBV11-2 and TRBJ2-7): EAGVAQSPRYKIIEKRQSVAFWCNPISGHATLYWYQQILGQGPKLLIQFQNNGVVDDSQLPKDRFSAERLKGVDSTLKIQPAKLEDSAVYLCASSLDLGSYEQYFGPGTRLTVT.

In this sample, this clone turned up a few times. CDR3 sequence: CSVEWGKGNTIYF. CDR3 sequence (DNA): TGCAGCGTTGAATGGGGGAAAGGAAACACCATATATTTT. The rearrangement joins TRBV29-1 to TRBJ1-3; perhaps TRBD1 as D (5 bases). The germline V gene encodes CDR1 SQVTM and CDR2 ANQGSEA. This CDR3 region has 13 residues. V lost 2 bases to trimming and J lost 4 bases, with 9 bases between them.